The present T cell receptor beta chain was sequenced within a study of CD8+ T cells in alopecia areata. Whole-study results and caveats: Alopecia totalis/universalis scalp especially showed more expanded CD8+ clones than normal scalp.

V was cut by 6 bases and J by 5 bases, with 13 bases left in between. Germline V CDR1 and CDR2: SNHLY, FYNNEI. The CDR3 has 13 amino acids. The sequencing template was cDNA reverse transcribed from extracted RNA. Data came from immunoSEQ multiplex PCR; TCRdb stores just in-frame clones and leaves some out. The sample contains more than 200,000 clones, roughly two thirds of which appear only once. About this clone itself: The antigen is undetermined.

Both peripheral blood and punch biopsies of lesional scalp skin were obtained from patients who had alopecia areata. The receptor's source is a human donor with alopecia areata. The starting material was CD4+ T cells sorted from blood, obtained at week 0. The chain links TRBV2 to TRBJ2-5; D not resolved. CDR3 protein: CASSYSPQETQYF. DNA for the CDR3: TGTGCCAGCAGCTACTCCCCTCAGGAGACCCAGTACTTC.